This TCR beta chain was identified in a study of blood T cells in healthy people across ages. Notes on the study in general: A greater number of naive CD4+ cells and higher diversity distinguished long-lived donors from aged donors.

With 4 bases clipped from V and 6 bases from J, the junction kept 10 bases outside the gene matches. This CDR3 is 16 amino acids long. Germline V gene data show CDR1 as MGHRA and CDR2 as YSYEKL. A second PCR of about 7 to 11 cycles used a sample-barcoded 5' primer and a J-beta primer mix. TCRdb called the 5' RACE reads again in MiXCR, with one record for every CDR3 protein. Of about 1,600,000 distinct CDR3 sequences in the sample, approximately 38% were seen once. The table lists this clonotype with a few counts. The antigen is undetermined. This receptor was taken from a woman in her late teens or twenties in good health. The specimen sequenced was blood. The chain joins TRBV4-1 to TRBJ2-4; the match to TRBD1 covers 9 bases. CDR3 residues: CASSLRDRAGGNIQYF. Here the CDR3 DNA reads TGCGCCAGCAGCCTCCGGGACAGGGCCGGGGGAAACATTCAGTACTTC.